This entry features one T cell receptor beta chain sequence. V lost 4 bases, J lost 0 bases, and 13 bases lay in between. CDR3 length: 15 residues. CDR1 is SEHNR, CDR2 FQNEAQ, per germline (reference sequence). This sample is part of a study of blood T cell repertoires in COVID-19. About the research overall: COVID-19 samples from acute and convalescent phases originated in the United States, Italy and Spain.

Libraries were prepared by immunoSEQ multiplex PCR; TCRdb keeps only in-frame clonotypes and omits some of them. Seen here are about 170,000 clones, around 92% observed once, and the top ten hold 4.8%. The source of this sequence is a young man with COVID-19, enrolled during active disease. Source material: peripheral blood. The V call is TRBV7-9, the J call TRBJ2-7; D remains unclear. The CDR3 protein is CASSSSVWSSYEQYF. As DNA, the CDR3 is TGTGCCAGCAGCTCGTCTGTGTGGAGCTCCTACGAGCAGTACTTC.